Here is one T cell receptor (beta chain) with its context. Its antigen is currently unknown. Trimming took off 2 bases at V and 2 bases at J, with 13 bases between the two ends. CDR1 and CDR2 (germline): LGHDT, YNNKEL (reference sequence). This CDR3 spans 15 amino acids. With a J-beta primer mix and a sample-barcoded 5' primer, a second PCR ran about 7 to 12 cycles. Through a template-switch adaptor with 12 random nucleotides, each cDNA molecule received a tag. Every sample gave at least 3 million paired-end reads containing CDR3. TCRdb called the 5' RACE reads again in MiXCR, with one record for every CDR3 protein. This sample yields about 1.4 million distinct CDR3 sequences, of which almost 60% are seen a single time; approximately 7% belongs to the top ten. These data are taken from a study of blood T cells in healthy people across ages. The authors extracted at least 6 micrograms of total RNA per sample.

Regarding the study as a whole: Unknown CMV status may confound age-related changes in expanded clones.

The V call is TRBV3-1, the J call TRBJ2-7; D remains unclear. This TCR was recovered from a man between 18 and 35 years old in good health. Sequencing input: blood. CDR3 bases: TGTGCCAGCAGCCAATCGAACGCACCGGCCTACGAGCAGTACTTC. Translated, it gives CASSQSNAPAYEQYF.